Below, 13 T cell receptor beta chains from the same sample are listed, as sequenced in a study of CD8 T cells in Susac syndrome. With random hexamers, reverse transcription was performed on about 0.5 to 1 ug of RNA. TCRdb re-derived calls from the immunoSEQ multiplex PCR reads in MiXCR, one entry per CDR3 protein. The table includes about 300,000 distinct CDR3 sequences, almost 85% detected once. The sequenced sample consisted of CD8+ T cells from PBMCs. Receptors originate from a human donor with multiple sclerosis.

The chain has TRBV5-1 and TRBJ1-3; D is perhaps TRBD1 (5 bases). V was trimmed by 0 bases and J by 0 bases, leaving 13 bases between them. This CDR3 spans 17 amino acids. Germline CDR1 SGHRS, CDR2 YFSETQ. As DNA, the CDR3 is TGCGCCAGCAGCTTGGGACAGCCCCTCTACTCTGGAAACACCATATATTTT. Its protein product is CASSLGQPLYSGNTIYF.

The rearrangement links TRBV19 to TRBJ2-3; D unresolved. The CDR3 runs 13 residues. Germline V gene data show CDR1 as LNHDA and CDR2 as SQIVND (reference sequence). The V gene lost 0 bases and the J gene lost 6 bases, with 7 bases spanning the gap. CDR3 loop: CASSIDLEDTQYF. The CDR3 DNA reads as TGTGCCAGTAGTATAGATCTCGAGGATACGCAGTATTTT.

The chain recombines TRBV27 with TRBJ2-7; tentative D call: TRBD2 (6 bases). The V gene's germline CDR1 is MNHEY and CDR2 SMNVEV (reference sequence). CDR3 length equals 14 residues. V was trimmed by 5 bases and J by 2 bases, leaving 13 bases between them. The DNA for the CDR3 is TGTGCCAGCAGTCCCTTAGCGGTTACCTACGAGCAGTACTTC. Translation: CASSPLAVTYEQYF.

The chain is built from TRBV27 and TRBJ2-7; D possibly corresponds to TRBD2 (6 bases). The CDR3 has 16 residues. Germline loops: CDR1 MNHEY, CDR2 SMNVEV (reference sequence). Trimming left V 1 base short and J 3 bases short, with 16 bases between. CDR3 in DNA: TGTGCCAGCAGTTTATACGCCGGGACTCGTATCTACGAGCAGTACTTC. Translated: CASSLYAGTRIYEQYF.

The rearrangement links TRBV4-1 to TRBJ2-3, with 7 positions matching TRBD1. Per germline, CDR1 MGHRA and CDR2 YSYEKL. The CDR3 loop spans 14 amino acids. V was clipped by 9 bases and J by 6 bases; unmatched bases: 12. CDR3 in DNA: TGCGCCAGTGCAGACAGGGCGGAGGCGGATACGCAGTATTTT. Residues: CASADRAEADTQYF.

The chain couples TRBV5-6 to TRBJ2-7; TRBD1 aligns across 9 bases. With V trimmed by 3 bases and J by 3 bases, 4 bases remained unmatched. CDR3 size: 14 residues. CDR1 is SGHDT and CDR2 is YYEEEE in the germline V gene. The CDR3 DNA sequence: TGTGCCAGCAGCTGGTGGGACAGGGACTACGAGCAGTACTTC. Amino acids: CASSWWDRDYEQYF.

This sequence joins TRBV28 and TRBJ1-2, with D perhaps TRBD1 (5 bases). The CDR3 extends over 16 amino acids. With 2 bases removed from V and 6 bases from J, the gap between germline ends came to 19 bases. CDR1 is MDHEN, CDR2 SYDVKM, per germline. The CDR3 sequence is CASSLTPQGFENGYTF. The DNA of the CDR3 is TGTGCCAGCAGTTTAACTCCTCAGGGCTTCGAAAATGGCTACACCTTC.

The chain couples TRBV27 to TRBJ2-1; D is unresolved. The CDR3 loop spans 11 amino acids. Trimming left V 8 bases short and J 7 bases short, with 9 bases between. The germline gives CDR1 MNHEY, CDR2 SMNVEV (reference sequence). The CDR3 is CASGLGNEQFF. CDR3 DNA: TGTGCCAGCGGATTAGGGAATGAGCAGTTCTTC.

Of note for this clonotype: Sequence at one end of the junction differs from germline and may be a read error. This chain links TRBV28 with TRBJ2-3; the D gene is possibly TRBD2 (6 bases). The CDR3 contains 18 residues. CDR1 is MDHEN, CDR2 SYDVKM, per germline. The CDR3 nucleotides read TGTGCCAGCGGTTTACCGCTCGTTACGGGGGAAGGGGTAGATACGCAGTATTTT. Translation: CASGLPLVTGEGVDTQYF.

The V call is TRBV3-1, the J call TRBJ1-5; TRBD1 might be the D (5 bases). This CDR3 is 15 amino acids long. V lost 5 bases and J lost 4, with 15 bases in between. Germline V gene lookup returns CDR1 LGHDT and CDR2 YNNKEL (reference sequence). CDR3 loop: CASSTTGDPNQPQHF. The CDR3 DNA follows: TGTGCCAGCAGCACCACGGGGGATCCGAATCAGCCCCAGCATTTT.

The V call is TRBV18, the J call TRBJ1-2, with D maybe TRBD1 (5 bases). The germline V gene encodes CDR1 KGHSH and CDR2 LQKENI. V gave up 0 bases and J gave up 0 bases, with 8 bases separating them. The CDR3 is made up of 15 amino acids. The CDR3 is CASSPPAGTNYGYTF. CDR3 in DNA: TGTGCCAGCTCACCACCTGCAGGGACTAACTATGGCTACACCTTC.

The chain recombines TRBV28 with TRBJ2-2; a possible D gene is TRBD2 (7 bases). In germline, CDR1 is MDHEN, CDR2 SYDVKM. V dropped 3 bases and J dropped 5 bases, with 16 bases sitting between them. CDR3 length: 16 amino acids. The CDR3 sequence is CASSFRGAMGTGELFF. The CDR3 DNA follows: TGTGCCAGCAGTTTTCGGGGGGCTATGGGTACCGGGGAGCTGTTTTTT.

The chain recombines TRBV6-2 or TRBV6-3 with TRBJ2-1, with TRBD2 matching 13 bases. The J segment lost 10 bases and the V segment lost 7 bases, leaving 10 bases of the junction unmatched. Per germline, CDR1 MNHEY and CDR2 SVGEGT. The CDR3 is made up of 15 amino acids. CDR3 sequence: CASISRTSGRLEQFF. DNA of the CDR3: TGTGCCAGCATTTCACGGACTAGCGGGAGATTAGAGCAGTTCTTC.